Presented here are 15 T cell receptor beta chains from one specimen sequenced in a study of radiotherapy plus CTLA-4 blockade in lung cancer. Produced via immunoSEQ multiplex PCR; TCRdb's table is partial and in-frame only. The sample has around 100,000 clones; roughly four fifths are singletons. The sequencing used peripheral blood, collected from a patient treated with radiotherapy plus ipilimumab. The receptors originated from a human donor with non-small cell lung cancer that progressed on radiotherapy plus ipilimumab. Some clones in this sample may be carry-over from other donors' samples.

This CDR3 is CASSLGAGEDIQYF. Here the CDR3 DNA reads TGTGCCAGCAGCTTGGGGGCAGGGGAGGACATTCAGTACTTC. J is TRBJ2-4 and V is TRBV5-4; possibly TRBD1 or TRBD2 for D (6 bases each). This CDR3 comprises 14 residues. The V end was cut by 0 bases, the J end by 8 bases, with 12 bases between. Per the germline V gene, CDR1 is SGHNT and CDR2 is YYREEE (reference sequence).

The chain joins TRBV5-1 to TRBJ1-1; D not resolved. This CDR3 has 14 residues. The V end lost 3 bases, the J end lost 3 bases, and 12 bases lay between the germline ends. From germline, CDR1 is SGHRS and CDR2 YFSETQ. The CDR3 region is CASSSTERYTEAFF. CDR3 DNA: TGCGCCAGCAGCTCAACAGAGCGATACACTGAAGCTTTCTTT.

The DNA of the CDR3 is TGTGCCAGCTCACCTCAATACCGGGGGGGTATGACAGATACGCAGTATTTT. It encodes CASSPQYRGGMTDTQYF. The rearrangement joins TRBV18 to TRBJ2-3, with TRBD2 identical over 8 bases. J lost 3 bases, V lost 3 bases, and 11 bases had no gene match. The CDR3 is 17 amino acids. Germline CDR1 is KGHSH and CDR2 is LQKENI.

The rearrangement links TRBV5-1 to TRBJ2-1; D is unclear. The CDR3 loop spans 16 amino acids. Per the germline V gene, CDR1 is SGHRS and CDR2 is YFSETQ. Trimming shortened V by 10 bases and J by 10 bases, and 30 bases separated the two germline ends. The CDR3, as DNA: TGCGCCCTAATAGATCGGCACTCCCTTTACGCGGCAGAGCAGTTCTTC. Translation: CALIDRHSLYAAEQFF. The whole variable domain, remainder taken from reference TRBV5-1 and TRBJ2-1, is KAGVTQTPRYLIKTRGQQVTLSCSPISGHRSVSWYQQTPGQGLQFLFEYFSETQRNKGNFPGRFSGRQFSNSRSEMNVSTLELGDSALYLCALIDRHSLYAAEQFFGPGTRLTVL.

This chain uses TRBV6-5 with TRBJ2-5; 8 bases are shared with TRBD2. Germline V lookup: CDR1 MNHEY, CDR2 SVGAGI. CDR3 length equals 15 residues. After removal of 7 bases from V and 0 bases from J, the junction contained 7 bases not matched to a gene. CDR3 in DNA: TGTGCCAGCAAGGACCGGGGGGGGTACCAAGAGACCCAGTACTTC. Translating gives CASKDRGGYQETQYF.

The chain joins TRBV5-1 to TRBJ1-2; D not resolved. There are 14 residues in the CDR3. Between the trimmed V and J ends, which lost 0 bases and 4 bases, there was a span of 10 bases. Germline-derived CDR1 and CDR2 are SGHRS and YFSETQ. CDR3 region: CASSLARESYGYTF. CDR3 bases: TGCGCCAGCAGCTTGGCTCGGGAAAGCTATGGCTACACCTTC. Full variable domain (rest looked up from reference TRBV5-1 and TRBJ1-2): KAGVTQTPRYLIKTRGQQVTLSCSPISGHRSVSWYQQTPGQGLQFLFEYFSETQRNKGNFPGRFSGRQFSNSRSEMNVSTLELGDSALYLCASSLARESYGYTFGSGTRLTVV.

The chain has TRBV28 and TRBJ2-3; 12 bases are shared with TRBD2. V lost 5 bases, J lost 8 bases, and 11 bases stayed unmatched. From germline, CDR1 is MDHEN and CDR2 SYDVKM. The CDR3 spans 16 residues. The CDR3 DNA reads as TGTGCCAGCAGTGCTTCTAGCGGGGGGGCTGTTGGTACGCAGTATTTT. It encodes CASSASSGGAVGTQYF.

The rearrangement uses TRBV29-1 and TRBJ2-7; D uncertain. V shed 7 bases and J shed 7 bases, with 14 bases lying between them. Germline values: CDR1 SQVTM, CDR2 ANQGSEA. The CDR3 runs to 11 residues. The CDR3 bases are TGCAGCGCCATGGACCCCGGGGAGCAGTACTTC. Translation gives CSAMDPGEQYF.

The chain links TRBV6-5 to TRBJ2-2; 8 bases line up with TRBD2. The germline CDR1 and CDR2 sequences are MNHEY and SVGAGI. Trimming removed 10 bases from V and 3 bases from J; junction bases left unmatched: 1. The CDR3 runs to 12 residues. CDR3 sequence reads: CATRGDTGELFF. In DNA, the CDR3 is TGTGCCACGCGGGGGGACACCGGGGAGCTGTTTTTT.

This chain links TRBV6-6 with TRBJ1-1; possibly TRBD1 for D (5 bases). The CDR3 has 13 amino acids. Between the trimmed V and J ends, which lost 6 bases and 7 bases, there was a span of 15 bases. Germline V gene sequence: CDR1 MNHNY, CDR2 SVGAGI (reference sequence). CDR3 amino acids: CASSAGAVYEAFF. The CDR3 bases are TGTGCCAGCAGCGCCGGGGCAGTTTATGAAGCTTTCTTT.

The J gene is TRBJ2-7, the V gene TRBV7-9; 10 bases are a match to TRBD1. Germline V lookup: CDR1 SEHNR, CDR2 FQNEAQ (reference sequence). Trimming at V came to 6 bases and at J to 4 bases, leaving 9 bases not matched to a gene. CDR3 length equals 15 residues. This CDR3 is CASSSRGQGYYEQYF. The CDR3 bases are TGTGCCAGCAGTTCTCGGGGACAGGGGTATTACGAGCAGTACTTC. The whole variable domain, remainder taken from reference TRBV7-9 and TRBJ2-7, is DTGVSQNPRHKITKRGQNVTFRCDPISEHNRLYWYRQTLGQGPEFLTYFQNEAQLEKSRLLSDRFSAERPKGSFSTLEIQRTEQGDSAMYLCASSSRGQGYYEQYFGPGTRLTVT.

The genes are TRBV10-1 and TRBJ1-2, with 11 bases fitting TRBD1. This CDR3 contains 17 residues. In germline, CDR1 is WNHNN, CDR2 SYGVQD (reference sequence). V shed 6 bases, J shed 6 bases, and the junction held 15 bases outside the gene matches. CDR3 in amino acids: CASRIPGTGGKCDGYTF. CDR3 bases: TGCGCCAGCAGGATACCCGGGACAGGGGGAAAGTGTGATGGCTACACCTTC.

In DNA, the CDR3 is TGTGCCAGCAGCACGTGGACAGGGGGCACGGGGGCCAAAAACATTCAGTACTTC. It encodes CASSTWTGGTGAKNIQYF. The chain joins TRBV5-4 to TRBJ2-4, with 11 nucleotides matching TRBD1. The V gene end was trimmed by 4 bases and the J gene end by 1 base; junction bases not matched to a gene: 10. Germline CDR1 SGHNT, CDR2 YYREEE (reference sequence). The CDR3 loop spans 18 amino acids.

The genes are TRBV2 and TRBJ2-1, with 10 bases matching TRBD2. The CDR3 covers 14 residues. Germline CDR1 and CDR2: SNHLY and FYNNEI. With 8 bases clipped from V and 7 bases from J, the junction kept 8 bases outside the gene matches. CDR3 residues: CASPPAGGENEQFF. Here the CDR3 DNA reads TGTGCCAGCCCACCAGCGGGGGGGGAGAATGAGCAGTTCTTC.

The gene calls are TRBV6-6 and TRBJ1-6; D unresolved. The V gene's germline CDR1 is MNHNY and CDR2 SVGAGI (reference sequence). The V and J ends lost 1 base and 7 bases respectively, with 8 bases between them. The CDR3 loop spans 14 amino acids. The CDR3 sequence: CASSYLIGNSPLHF. The CDR3 coding sequence is TGTGCCAGCAGTTACTTGATCGGAAATTCACCCCTCCACTTT.